This TCR beta chain was captured by sequencing in a study of Ad26.COV2.S vaccination and SARS-CoV-2 variants. This table comes from immunoSEQ multiplex PCR, and its TCRdb copy is limited to in-frame clones, with some not included. The sample holds roughly 92,000 clones, 82% seen once. Points on this clone: Antigen: not known.

Study-wide findings and caveats: Substantial breadth was reportedly displayed by spike-specific CD8+ and CD4+ T cell responses after vaccination. Breadth and depth estimates from TCRs may understate total T cell responses. Breadth of non-spike TCRs did not differ between vaccinees and placebo recipients.

The germline V gene has CDR1 ENHRY and CDR2 SYGVKD. CDR3 size: 14 residues. Trimming pared 2 bases from V and 9 bases from J, leaving 14 bases between. This receptor was taken from a human donor who had recovered from COVID-19. Source: peripheral blood, taken after recovery from COVID-19. The rearrangement links TRBV10-3 to TRBJ2-1, with a possible D match to TRBD1 (6 bases). CDR3 DNA sequence: TGTGCCATCAGTGAGACCTCAGGGGCGAGTGAGCAGTTCTTC. Its translation is CAISETSGASEQFF.